Listed here are 8 T cell receptor beta chains from one sample, sequenced in a study of T cells after yellow fever vaccination. TCRdb ran MiXCR on the 5' RACE reads and lists one entry per CDR3 protein. The sample includes a few hundred thousand distinct CDR3 sequences, 5.5% to 8.5% seen only once; the top ten take more than 0.85%. The source was CD4+ T cells sorted from PBMCs, collected on the day of the yellow fever booster vaccination. Every receptor here comes from a man aged 25 to 45 who received the YFV17D yellow fever vaccine.

Ten or more counts support this clonotype. The chain recombines TRBV7-2 with TRBJ2-7; D unresolved. The V gene lost 5 bases and the J gene lost 1 base, with 6 bases spanning the gap. Germline loops: CDR1 SGHTA, CDR2 FQGNSA. The CDR3 contains 12 residues. CDR3 in amino acids: CASSHPSYEQYF. CDR3 sequence (DNA): TGTGCCAGCAGCCACCCTTCCTACGAGCAGTACTTC. The full variable domain, completed using reference TRBV7-2 and TRBJ2-7, is GAGVSQSPSNKVTEKGKDVELRCDPISGHTALYWYRQSLGQGLEFLIYFQGNSAPDKSGLPSDRFSAERTGGSVSTLTIQRTQQEDSAVYLCASSHPSYEQYFGPGTRLTVT.

Only a few counts were recorded for this clonotype. V usage is TRBV15 and J usage is TRBJ2-3; TRBD2 aligns across 14 bases. V was pared by 0 bases and J by 5 bases, with 7 bases of the junction left unmatched. Germline V gene lookup returns CDR1 LNHNV and CDR2 YYDKDF (reference sequence). This CDR3 contains 18 residues. The CDR3 coding sequence is TGTGCCACCAGCAGAGAGAAAGGACTAGCGGGAGGCCGAGATACGCAGTATTTT. Its protein is CATSREKGLAGGRDTQYF.

At least ten counts were recorded for this clonotype. The rearrangement uses TRBV7-2 and TRBJ2-3; a weak D match, TRBD2 (6 bases). The CDR3 is 13 amino acids. With 5 bases removed from V and 3 bases from J, the gap between germline ends came to 9 bases. Germline V gene sequence: CDR1 SGHTA, CDR2 FQGNSA. CDR3 coding DNA: TGTGCCAGCAGCCAAGGACTAACAGATACGCAGTATTTT. It is translated as CASSQGLTDTQYF.

This chain connects TRBV18 to TRBJ1-3; D uncertain. This CDR3 has 15 residues. The V gene lost 0 bases and the J gene lost 4 bases, with 10 bases spanning the gap. In germline, CDR1 is KGHSH, CDR2 LQKENI. The CDR3: CASSPPTPLGNTIYF. For the CDR3, the DNA is TGTGCCAGCTCACCACCTACGCCACTAGGAAACACCATATATTTT.

J is TRBJ2-5 and V is TRBV20-1; a weak D match, TRBD1 (7 bases). There are 15 residues in the CDR3. Germline CDR1 is DFQATT and CDR2 is SNEGSKA (reference sequence). The ends were cut back, 6 bases at V and 0 bases at J, with 17 bases in the middle. The CDR3 DNA reads TGCAGTGCCAGGGGGGACAGCTATTACCAAGAGACCCAGTACTTC. Translated, it gives CSARGDSYYQETQYF.

V usage is TRBV20-1 and J usage is TRBJ2-5; D is uncertain. CDR1 is DFQATT and CDR2 is SNEGSKA in the germline V gene (reference sequence). V shed 6 bases and J shed 5 bases, with 13 bases lying between them. The CDR3 consists of 12 residues. CDR3 loop: CSAIREAETQYF. CDR3 nucleotides: TGCAGTGCCATCCGTGAAGCGGAGACCCAGTACTTC.

This clonotype was observed a handful of times. The rearrangement links TRBV3-1 to TRBJ2-5; 7 bases are a match to TRBD2. Per the germline V gene, CDR1 is LGHDT and CDR2 is YNNKEL (reference sequence). The length of the CDR3 is 15 residues. Germline trimming cut 3 bases from V and 5 bases from J; bases unmatched to any gene: 9. The CDR3: CASSHAAGVDETQYF. In DNA form, the CDR3 reads TGTGCCAGCAGCCACGCCGCGGGGGTTGACGAGACCCAGTACTTC.

This clonotype was counted at least ten times. The CDR3 coding sequence is TGTGCCAGCAGCTATCGGACAGGGGAAGATACGCAGTATTTT. This codes for CASSYRTGEDTQYF. This sequence joins TRBV7-2 and TRBJ2-3; 9 bases line up with TRBD1. The V and J ends lost 4 bases and 5 bases, in that order; junction bases with no gene match: 4. The CDR3 has 14 residues. Germline assignment: CDR1 SGHTA and CDR2 FQGNSA.